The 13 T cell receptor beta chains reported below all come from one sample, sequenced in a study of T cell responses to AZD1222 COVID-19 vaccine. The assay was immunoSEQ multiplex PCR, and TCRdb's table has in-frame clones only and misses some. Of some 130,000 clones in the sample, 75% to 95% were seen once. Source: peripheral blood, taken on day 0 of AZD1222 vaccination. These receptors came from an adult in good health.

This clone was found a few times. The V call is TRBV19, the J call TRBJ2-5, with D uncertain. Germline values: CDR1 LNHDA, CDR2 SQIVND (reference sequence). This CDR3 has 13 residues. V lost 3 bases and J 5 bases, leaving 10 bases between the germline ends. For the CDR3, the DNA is TGTGCCAGTAGTATTGGAACTCAGGAGACCCAGTACTTC. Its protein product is CASSIGTQETQYF.

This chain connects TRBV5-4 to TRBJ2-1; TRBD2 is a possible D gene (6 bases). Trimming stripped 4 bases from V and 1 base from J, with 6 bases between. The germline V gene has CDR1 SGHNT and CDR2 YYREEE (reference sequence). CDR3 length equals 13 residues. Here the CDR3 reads CASSGTSYNEQFF. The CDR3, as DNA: TGTGCCAGCAGCGGGACTTCCTACAATGAGCAGTTCTTC.

The CDR3 spells CASSLNAGQETQYF. In DNA form, the CDR3 reads TGTGCCAGCAGCTTGAACGCAGGACAAGAGACCCAGTACTTC. This chain links TRBV7-9 with TRBJ2-5; D is unresolved. The germline V gene encodes CDR1 SEHNR and CDR2 FQNEAQ (reference sequence). Trimming took 3 bases from V and 2 from J, leaving 10 bases between them. This CDR3 is 14 amino acids long. The full variable domain, with the rest looked up from reference TRBV7-9 and TRBJ2-5, is DTGVSQNPRHKITKRGQNVTFRCDPISEHNRLYWYRQTLGQGPEFLTYFQNEAQLEKSRLLSDRFSAERPKGSFSTLEIQRTEQGDSAMYLCASSLNAGQETQYFGPGTRLLVL.

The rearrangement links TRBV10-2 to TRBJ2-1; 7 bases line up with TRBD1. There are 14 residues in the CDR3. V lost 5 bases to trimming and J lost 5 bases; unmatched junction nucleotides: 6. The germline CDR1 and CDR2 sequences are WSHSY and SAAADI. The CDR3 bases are TGCGCCAGCAGTTGGACAGGCTACCACAATGAGCAGTTCTTC. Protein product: CASSWTGYHNEQFF.

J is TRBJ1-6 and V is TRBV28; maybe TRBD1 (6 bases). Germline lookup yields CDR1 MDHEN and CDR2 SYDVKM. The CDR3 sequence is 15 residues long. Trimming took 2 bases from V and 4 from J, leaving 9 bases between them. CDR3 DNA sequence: TGTGCCAGCAGTTTACCGGACAGATATAATTCACCCCTCCACTTT. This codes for CASSLPDRYNSPLHF.

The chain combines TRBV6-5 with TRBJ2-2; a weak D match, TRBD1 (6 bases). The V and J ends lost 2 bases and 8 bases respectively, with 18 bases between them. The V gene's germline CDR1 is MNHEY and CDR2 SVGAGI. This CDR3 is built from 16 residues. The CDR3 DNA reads TGTGCCAGCAGTTACCCACCTGGGGGCCGTCCTGGGGAGCTGTTTTTT. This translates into CASSYPPGGRPGELFF.

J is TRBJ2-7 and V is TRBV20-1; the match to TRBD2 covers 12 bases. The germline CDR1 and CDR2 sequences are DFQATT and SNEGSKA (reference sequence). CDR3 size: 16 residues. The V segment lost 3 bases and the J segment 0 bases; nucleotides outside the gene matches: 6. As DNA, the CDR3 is TGCAGTGCTAGTCTAGCGGGGGGGAGGAGCTCCTACGAGCAGTACTTC. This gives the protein CSASLAGGRSSYEQYF.

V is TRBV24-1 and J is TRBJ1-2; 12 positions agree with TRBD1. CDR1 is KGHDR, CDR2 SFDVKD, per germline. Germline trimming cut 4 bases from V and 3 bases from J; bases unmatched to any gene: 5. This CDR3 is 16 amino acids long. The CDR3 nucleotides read TGTGCCACCAGTGAGCCGGGACAGGGGGCATACTATGGCTACACCTTC. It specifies CATSEPGQGAYYGYTF.

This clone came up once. The CDR3 spells CSASIGDYGYTF. CDR3 in DNA: TGCAGTGCTAGTATCGGGGACTATGGCTACACCTTC. V usage is TRBV20-1 and J usage is TRBJ1-2, with D uncertain. The CDR3 loop spans 12 amino acids. CDR1 DFQATT and CDR2 SNEGSKA come from the germline V gene (reference sequence). V was clipped by 3 bases and J by 3 bases, with 8 bases between them.

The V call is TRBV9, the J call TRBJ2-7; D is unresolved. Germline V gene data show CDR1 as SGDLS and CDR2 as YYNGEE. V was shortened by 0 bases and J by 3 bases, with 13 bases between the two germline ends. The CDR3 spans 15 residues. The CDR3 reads CASSVELGGFYEQYF. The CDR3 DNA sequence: TGTGCCAGCAGCGTAGAGCTAGGTGGGTTCTACGAGCAGTACTTC.

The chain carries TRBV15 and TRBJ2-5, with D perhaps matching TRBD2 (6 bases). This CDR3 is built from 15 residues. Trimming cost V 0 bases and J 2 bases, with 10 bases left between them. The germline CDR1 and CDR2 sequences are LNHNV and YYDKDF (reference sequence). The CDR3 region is CATSRDGGFQETQYF. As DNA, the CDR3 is TGTGCCACCAGCAGAGATGGGGGGTTTCAAGAGACCCAGTACTTC.

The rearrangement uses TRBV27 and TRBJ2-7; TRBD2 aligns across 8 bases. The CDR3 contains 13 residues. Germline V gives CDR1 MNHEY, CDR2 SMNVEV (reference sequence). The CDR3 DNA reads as TGTGCTAGTGGGGCGGGGGGAACCTACGAGCAGTACTTC. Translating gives CASGAGGTYEQYF.

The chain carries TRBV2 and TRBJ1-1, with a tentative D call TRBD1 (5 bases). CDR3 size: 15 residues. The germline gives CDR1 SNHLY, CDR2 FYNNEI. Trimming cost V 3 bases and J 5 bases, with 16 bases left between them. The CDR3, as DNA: TGTGCCAGCAGTGAGGGGGGGGTCGGTAAGACTGAAGCTTTCTTT. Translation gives CASSEGGVGKTEAFF.